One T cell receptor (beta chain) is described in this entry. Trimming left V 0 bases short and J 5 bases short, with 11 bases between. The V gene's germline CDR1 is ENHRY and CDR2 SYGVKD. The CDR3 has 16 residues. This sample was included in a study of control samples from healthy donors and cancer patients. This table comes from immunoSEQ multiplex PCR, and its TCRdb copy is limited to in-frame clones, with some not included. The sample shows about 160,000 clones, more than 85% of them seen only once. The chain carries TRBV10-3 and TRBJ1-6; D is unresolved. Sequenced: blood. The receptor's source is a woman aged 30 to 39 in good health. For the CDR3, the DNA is TGTGCCATCAGTGAGTCCAAGGACGGTCATAATTCACCCCTCCACTTT. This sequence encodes CAISESKDGHNSPLHF.